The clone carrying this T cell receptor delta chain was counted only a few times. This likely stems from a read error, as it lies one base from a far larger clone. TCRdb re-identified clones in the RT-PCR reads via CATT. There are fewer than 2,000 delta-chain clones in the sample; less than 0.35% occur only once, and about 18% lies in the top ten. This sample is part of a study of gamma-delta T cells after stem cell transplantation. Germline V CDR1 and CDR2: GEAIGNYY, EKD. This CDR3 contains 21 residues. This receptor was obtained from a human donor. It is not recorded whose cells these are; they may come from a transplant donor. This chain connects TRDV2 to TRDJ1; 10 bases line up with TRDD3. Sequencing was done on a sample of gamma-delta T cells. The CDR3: CACDTVGSTGGFRVEADKPIF. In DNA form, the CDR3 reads TGTGCCTGTGACACTGTGGGGAGTACTGGGGGATTTCGGGTCGAGGCCGATAAACCCATCTTT.